This TCR beta chain was found in a study of lymphopenia after photon versus proton radiotherapy (dated by TCRdb to the late 2010s). Describing the broader study: In patients with gastrointestinal tumors who developed high-grade lymphopenia, the study compared the immunological effects of photon radiation therapy with those of proton radiation therapy. The goal of the study was to describe how the two radiation modalities differ in their effects on the immune system. The 15 to 20 patients in the cohort had gastrointestinal tumors, were treated with either photon or proton therapy, and subsequently developed lymphopenia. Findings and caveats that apply to the study as a whole: After the lymphocyte count nadir, oligoclonal expansion, especially of CD8+ Temra cells, was observed in photon-treated repertoires, and the drop in diversity was driven by this expansion. The authors looked at the survival association only in patients who died, and they framed better survival with proton therapy as a possibility rather than a demonstrated result. Proton-treated patients stayed relatively stable during treatment, while photon-treated patients lost naive T cells and TCR diversity and gained effector/memory populations. Across the cohort, among patients who died, a greater drop in TCR diversity after the nadir was inversely correlated with overall survival time.

The CDR3 goes from the cysteine to the phenylalanine over 15 residues. The sequence is cut down to CDR3 DNA, 45 bases in frame from base 1. CDR1 MRHNA and CDR2 SNTAGT are derived from the germline V gene. The germline V and J ends show losses of 4 bases and 9 bases respectively, and no gene match explains 7 bases of the junction. Note on this clone: It lacks a known antigen. Base-call qualities are not available, and no considerably larger clone is one nucleotide away. The same CDR3 arises from other DNA sequences in this sample as well.

The receptor library was made with the immunoSEQ multiplex PCR assay. T cell repertoires were profiled by deep sequencing of rearranged TCR beta loci, alongside multiparametric flow cytometry. In its TCRdb copy, this immuneACCESS table keeps in-frame sequences only and misses some clones. Where compared with another copy, unresolved V genes explain less than half of these, and the others have no known cause. In all, the sample holds about 25,000 clones, and roughly 87% of those were seen once. The ten largest clones take up roughly 19% of the sample. This chain joins TRBV6-4 to TRBJ2-1, with TRBD2 matching 12 junction bases. This clonotype originated in a man in his forties or fifties with gastric cancer. This specimen was peripheral blood, taken from a patient treated with photon-based radiotherapy. The CDR3 reads as follows: CASSGLAGGPGEQFF. The DNA reads as follows: TGTGCCAGCAGTGGCCTAGCGGGGGGGCCAGGTGAGCAGTTCTTC.